This TCR beta chain was sequenced in a study of cytomegalovirus exposure and HLA in healthy donors. Looking at the study overall: A later analysis reported the same platform for the 110 or so validation repertoires and the roughly 700 first-cohort repertoires.

The data were produced by immunoSEQ multiplex PCR, yet TCRdb's version contains in-frame clones alone and is incomplete. This sample has approximately 150,000 clones, with less than 95% found just once. V gave up 8 bases and J gave up 2 bases; unmatched junction bases: 8. CDR1 is ENHRY and CDR2 is SYGVKD in the germline V gene. The CDR3 runs 14 residues. About this clone itself: The antigen remains undetermined.

Findings and caveats of the study: Cytomegalovirus association was listed for about 180 TCR beta chains.

The sequence was collected from a woman aged 18-35 years in good health and CMV-seropositive. The sequenced material came from PBMCs. The genes are TRBV10-3 and TRBJ2-7; 8 bases agree with TRBD2. The DNA for the CDR3 is TGTGCCATCCGTCTCGACGGGAGGGCCTACGAGCAGTACTTC. This sequence encodes CAIRLDGRAYEQYF.